A single sample is the source of the 4 T cell receptor beta chains below, sequenced in a study of a mutant IDH1 vaccine in newly diagnosed glioma. The protocol was immunoSEQ multiplex PCR, while the TCRdb copy is restricted to in-frame clones and leaves out a portion. The sample records fewer than 85,000 clones, 70% to 90% being singletons. What these receptors recognize is not known. Indicated time point: week 47, end of study. Doses comprised 300 ug of mutant IDH1 20-mer peptide each, plus topical imiquimod. The source material was PBMCs, sampled from a glioma patient whose treatment included an IDH1 peptide vaccine. The receptors come from a man in his forties with glioma.

This clone was seen ten or more times. This chain connects TRBV6-5 to TRBJ1-5; 7 nucleotides line up with TRBD1. V shed 6 bases, J shed 1 base, and the junction held 6 bases outside the gene matches. The CDR3 consists of 15 residues. The germline gives CDR1 MNHEY, CDR2 SVGAGI. The CDR3 coding sequence is TGTGCCAGCAGATCGGGACAGTCCAGCAATCAGCCCCAGCATTTT. This gives the protein CASRSGQSSNQPQHF.

The chain couples TRBV6-6 to TRBJ2-3, with 8 bases that match TRBD1. J was trimmed by 4 bases and V by 2 bases; bases with no gene match: 5. Germline lookup yields CDR1 MNHNY and CDR2 SVGAGI (reference sequence). The CDR3 is 15 residues long. CDR3 sequence reads: CASSYQGAISDTQYF. For the CDR3, the DNA is TGTGCCAGCAGTTACCAGGGGGCCATTTCAGATACGCAGTATTTT.

The chain links TRBV7-2 to TRBJ1-2; the D is unclear. The V gene lost 2 bases and the J gene lost 4 bases, with 14 bases spanning the gap. CDR3 size: 15 residues. Germline CDR1 SGHTA, CDR2 FQGNSA. CDR3 coding DNA: TGTGCCAGCAGCTTAAACTTCAAGACATCCTATGGCTACACCTTC. This translates into CASSLNFKTSYGYTF.

The V call is TRBV5-6, the J call TRBJ2-6, with 9 bases lining up with TRBD1. With 5 bases clipped from V and 2 bases from J, the junction kept 11 bases outside the gene matches. Germline lookup yields CDR1 SGHDT and CDR2 YYEEEE. The CDR3 sequence is 18 residues long. DNA for the CDR3: TGTGCCAGCAGATCCAACAGGGGGCAGTTTGCTGGGGCCAACGTCCTGACTTTC. Amino acids: CASRSNRGQFAGANVLTF.